The clone carrying this T cell receptor (beta chain) has more than one count but fewer than ten. No antigen is known for it. V gave up 3 bases and J gave up 1 base; unmatched junction bases: 13. The CDR3 spans 19 residues. Germline lookup yields CDR1 SGHAT and CDR2 FQNNGV. The data belong to a study of response to subunit inactivated influenza vaccine. Study-wide results and caveats: Only a handful of new T cells, the authors suggested, are recruited with each seasonal influenza vaccination.

TCRdb re-called the RT-PCR reads with MiXCR, one entry per CDR3 protein. This sample has hundreds of thousands of distinct CDR3 sequences, with approximately 10% found just once. The chain links TRBV11-2 to TRBJ2-5; 11 bases are shared with TRBD1. Sequencing was performed on PBMCs from blood, taken 45 days after vaccination. This clonotype was obtained from a man in his fifties who received an inactivated influenza vaccine. The CDR3 region is CASSFRDRGTQALQETQYF. The CDR3 nucleotides read TGTGCCAGCAGCTTCCGGGACAGGGGGACACAAGCCCTCCAAGAGACCCAGTACTTC.